These 22 T cell receptor beta chains came from one sample sequenced in a study of T cell responses to AZD1222 COVID-19 vaccine. Using immunoSEQ multiplex PCR, the repertoire was profiled, and TCRdb retains in-frame clones only, with some absent. The sample holds 120,000 to 150,000 clones, approximately 91% seen once. Material: peripheral blood, obtained 28 days after the second dose of the MenACWY control vaccine. Receptors were obtained from an adult who received the MenACWY meningococcal vaccine as a control.

The V call is TRBV11-3, the J call TRBJ2-2; D remains ambiguous. The V and J ends lost 0 bases and 7 bases respectively, with 12 bases between them. Germline loops: CDR1 SGHNT, CDR2 YENEEA. CDR3 length: 15 residues. The CDR3 DNA reads TGTGCCAGCAGCTTAGATGAGCGCTATGGCGGGGAGCTGTTTTTT. Its translation: CASSLDERYGGELFF.

This rearrangement joins TRBV7-6 to TRBJ2-7, with TRBD1 identical over 9 bases. The CDR3 is made up of 16 amino acids. Germline trimming cut 2 bases from V and 4 bases from J; bases unmatched to any gene: 9. In germline, CDR1 is SGHVS, CDR2 FNYEAQ. CDR3: CASSLLNPGTGYEQYF. CDR3 sequence (DNA): TGTGCCAGCAGCTTATTAAACCCCGGGACAGGGTACGAGCAGTACTTC.

The genes are TRBV4-2 and TRBJ1-6; possibly TRBD1 for D (5 bases). The CDR3 spans 14 residues. Germline V gene lookup returns CDR1 LGHNA and CDR2 YNFKEQ. The V and J ends lost 1 base and 10 bases respectively, with 11 bases between them. The CDR3 protein is CASSQGGTQSPLHF. CDR3 nucleotides: TGTGCCAGCAGCCAAGGAGGGACTCAATCACCCCTCCACTTT.

The genes are TRBV25-1 and TRBJ2-7; 9 positions match TRBD2. Germline V lookup: CDR1 MGHDK, CDR2 SYGVNS. The J segment lost 4 bases and the V segment lost 4 bases, leaving 5 bases of the junction unmatched. This CDR3 is 14 amino acids long. The CDR3 DNA is TGTGCCAGCAGTGCGGCGGGAGGGTTATACGAGCAGTACTTC. Protein: CASSAAGGLYEQYF.

The chain joins TRBV29-1 to TRBJ2-1, with 12 bases identical to TRBD1. The CDR3 extends over 17 amino acids. CDR1 and CDR2 (germline): SQVTM, ANQGSEA. Trimming took 5 bases from V and 4 from J; bases not matched to a gene: 12. The CDR3 protein is CSVRDRGLTRGYNEQFF. The DNA for the CDR3 is TGCAGCGTTAGGGACAGGGGGCTAACCAGAGGATACAATGAGCAGTTCTTC.

CDR3 sequence reads: CASSVAASGSTDTQYF. For the CDR3, the DNA is TGTGCCAGCAGCGTAGCGGCTAGCGGGAGCACAGATACGCAGTATTTT. The V gene is TRBV9, the J gene TRBJ2-3; 8 nucleotides align to TRBD2. CDR3 length: 16 amino acids. J was trimmed by 0 bases and V by 0 bases; bases with no gene match: 3. CDR1 and CDR2 (germline): SGDLS, YYNGEE. Combining the CDR3 with reference TRBV9 and TRBJ2-3 gives the whole variable domain DSGVTQTPKHLITATGQRVTLRCSPRSGDLSVYWYQQSLDQGLQFLIQYYNGEERAKGNILERFSAQQFPDLHSELNLSSLELGDSALYFCASSVAASGSTDTQYFGPGTRLTVL.

V and J are TRBV15 and TRBJ1-5; no firm D call. Trimming took off 2 bases at V and 2 bases at J, with 10 bases between the two ends. The CDR3 is made up of 15 amino acids. From germline, CDR1 is LNHNV and CDR2 YYDKDF (reference sequence). CDR3 amino acids: CATSRPGRRNQPQHF. The CDR3 DNA reads TGTGCCACCAGCAGACCTGGACGGCGCAATCAGCCCCAGCATTTT.

The chain joins TRBV30 to TRBJ1-1; maybe TRBD1 (5 bases). Trimming removed 3 bases from V and 1 base from J, with 12 bases in between. CDR1 is GTSNPN and CDR2 is SVGIG in the germline V gene (reference sequence). CDR3 length: 14 residues. The CDR3 is CAWSHPGGNTEAFF. The CDR3 DNA reads as TGTGCCTGGAGCCACCCGGGGGGGAACACTGAAGCTTTCTTT. Combining the CDR3 with reference TRBV30 and TRBJ1-1 gives the whole variable domain SQTIHQWPATLVQPVGSPLSLECTVEGTSNPNLYWYRQAAGRGLQLLFYSVGIGQISSEVPQNLSASRPQDRQFILSSKKLLLSDSGFYLCAWSHPGGNTEAFFGQGTRLTVV.

The V call is TRBV25-1, the J call TRBJ1-2; TRBD1 is a possible D gene (6 bases). Germline V gene data show CDR1 as MGHDK and CDR2 as SYGVNS. V shed 4 bases and J shed 6 bases, with 12 bases lying between them. The CDR3 extends over 13 amino acids. CDR3: CASSVGGVHGYTF. CDR3 DNA: TGTGCCAGCAGTGTAGGGGGGGTGCATGGCTACACCTTC.

V and J are TRBV5-1 and TRBJ1-1; D perhaps matches TRBD1 (6 bases). The CDR3 covers 16 residues. Germline V CDR1 and CDR2: SGHRS, YFSETQ. Trimming stripped 2 bases from V and 1 base from J, with 15 bases between. The CDR3 sequence is CASSLQGYLTNTEAFF. The DNA for the CDR3 is TGCGCCAGCAGCTTACAGGGTTATTTAACGAACACTGAAGCTTTCTTT.

This chain connects TRBV19 to TRBJ1-1; D is possibly TRBD1 (6 bases). CDR3 length: 14 residues. Germline CDR1 LNHDA, CDR2 SQIVND (reference sequence). V lost 7 bases to trimming and J lost 8 bases, with 20 bases between them. CDR3 protein: CASTQRGAGAEAFF. CDR3 coding DNA: TGTGCCAGTACCCAACGGGGGGCAGGAGCCGAAGCTTTCTTT.

This sequence joins TRBV19 and TRBJ2-2; 8 nucleotides line up with TRBD2. There are 16 residues in the CDR3. Per germline, CDR1 LNHDA and CDR2 SQIVND (reference sequence). With 2 bases clipped from V and 2 bases from J, the junction kept 4 bases outside the gene matches. CDR3 bases: TGTGCCAGTAGTATAACGCGGGGGGCCAACACCGGGGAGCTGTTTTTT. As protein: CASSITRGANTGELFF.

The V and J genes are TRBV11-2 and TRBJ2-7, with D possibly matching TRBD2 (6 bases). Between the trimmed V and J ends, which lost 5 bases and 4 bases, there was a span of 21 bases. CDR1 SGHAT and CDR2 FQNNGV come from the germline V gene. This CDR3 is 16 amino acids long. The CDR3 is CASSPTSGTQYYEQYF. Here the CDR3 DNA reads TGTGCCAGCAGCCCTACTTCCGGGACTCAGTATTACGAGCAGTACTTC.

CDR3 nucleotides: TGTGCCACCAGCAGGGGGACTAGCGCCGGGGAGCTGTTTTTT. Its protein is CATSRGTSAGELFF. J is TRBJ2-2 and V is TRBV15, with 10 nucleotides matching TRBD2. This CDR3 has 14 amino acids. Trimming cost V 3 bases and J 6 bases; bases outside gene matches: 1. Germline lookup yields CDR1 LNHNV and CDR2 YYDKDF (reference sequence).

V is TRBV4-3 and J is TRBJ1-5, with a possible D match to TRBD1 (5 bases). The germline V and J ends were trimmed by 0 bases and 0 bases, with 12 bases remaining between them. The CDR3 loop spans 17 amino acids. CDR1 LGHNA and CDR2 YSLEER come from the germline V gene. In nucleotides, the CDR3 is TGCGCCAGCAGCCAAGATCTCCGGGGGGATAGCAATCAGCCCCAGCATTTT. Protein product: CASSQDLRGDSNQPQHF.

The chain is built from TRBV4-2 and TRBJ2-1; 7 nucleotides agree with TRBD2. V dropped 4 bases and J dropped 4; count of bases not matched to a gene: 16. Germline V lookup: CDR1 LGHNA, CDR2 YNFKEQ. The CDR3 has 18 amino acids. CDR3 region: CASSPGRSRELRYNEQFF. The CDR3 DNA reads TGTGCCAGCAGCCCCGGACGCTCGCGGGAGCTACGTTACAATGAGCAGTTCTTC.

This chain uses TRBV5-1 with TRBJ1-1, with D hard to call. Germline V gene data show CDR1 as SGHRS and CDR2 as YFSETQ. Deletions cut 2 bases from V and 6 bases from J, with 11 bases between. The CDR3 runs 13 residues. The CDR3 sequence: CASSFREKAEAFF. The CDR3 region has the DNA TGCGCCAGCAGCTTCCGGGAGAAAGCTGAAGCTTTCTTT.

The V call is TRBV3-1 (or the pseudogene TRBV3-2), the J call TRBJ1-6; D might be TRBD1 (5 bases). The CDR3 is 16 residues long. Germline CDR1 LGHDT, CDR2 YNNKEL (reference sequence). Trimming took off 0 bases at V and 10 bases at J, with 16 bases between the two ends. CDR3 in DNA: TGTGCCAGCAGCCAAGATTCAGGACAAATAAGCTCACCCCTCCACTTT. Protein product: CASSQDSGQISSPLHF.

The CDR3 nucleotides are TGTGCCAGCAGCTTAGTCTTCGGAATTGAAGCTTTCTTT. This gives the protein CASSLVFGIEAFF. This sequence joins TRBV7-8 and TRBJ1-1; the D is unclear. V lost 1 base to trimming and J lost 7 bases, with 10 bases between them. Germline assignment: CDR1 SGHVS and CDR2 FQNEAQ. There are 13 residues in the CDR3.

The V gene is TRBV27, the J gene TRBJ1-3, with D uncertain. Trimming pared 5 bases from V and 3 bases from J, leaving 11 bases between. Looked up from germline, CDR1 is MNHEY and CDR2 is SMNVEV (reference sequence). The CDR3 extends over 14 amino acids. CDR3 sequence reads: CASSPLSHGNTIYF. The CDR3 DNA reads as TGTGCCAGCAGTCCCTTGAGCCATGGAAACACCATATATTTT.

This clone was seen a single time. The chain is built from TRBV19 and TRBJ2-7; D is unclear. This CDR3 comprises 13 residues. Trimming left V 7 bases short and J 3 bases short, with 13 bases between. Germline V gene data show CDR1 as LNHDA and CDR2 as SQIVND (reference sequence). The CDR3: CASNPGRNYEQYF. The CDR3 nucleotides read TGTGCCAGTAACCCAGGACGGAACTACGAGCAGTACTTC.

Note on this clone: At the DNA level, this CDR3 is encoded by other sequences in the same sample as well. J is TRBJ1-1 and V is TRBV30; D call uncertain. CDR1 GTSNPN and CDR2 SVGIG come from the germline V gene (reference sequence). This CDR3 has 12 residues. V was cut by 0 bases and J by 7 bases, with 9 bases left in between. The CDR3 loop is CAWSVGRYEAFF. CDR3 coding DNA: TGTGCCTGGAGTGTAGGAAGGTATGAAGCTTTCTTT.